This T cell receptor beta chain was retrieved from a study of blood T cell repertoires in COVID-19. Study information: Samples came from the United States, Italy and Spain, spanning acute and convalescent COVID-19. Sample material is recorded as cDNA or gDNA derived from T cells, B-cell-depleted T cells, or PBMCs.

This CDR3 is built from 15 residues. Trimming cost V 2 bases and J 4 bases, with 10 bases left between them. The germline V gene has CDR1 KGHDR and CDR2 SFDVKD. Per the original methods: Reference gene primer amplification gave nucleated cell count estimates. The repertoire was sequenced with immunoSEQ multiplex PCR; TCRdb's copy has only in-frame clones and lacks some. V and J calls and clone size are those listed in that table; D and trimming were worked out from the DNA. The table includes about 85,000 clones, 90% detected once. The source of this sequence is a woman at least 80 years old with active or convalescent COVID-19. The sample comprised peripheral blood. The chain recombines TRBV24-1 with TRBJ1-4; D unclear. The CDR3 DNA reads TGTGCCACCAGTGATTCCCGGGTCCTTAATGAAAAACTGTTTTTT. As protein: CATSDSRVLNEKLFF.